These 15 T cell receptor beta chains came from one sample sequenced in a study of molecular identifiers for immune sequencing clone quantification. Via MiXCR, TCRdb re-called the PCR reads, giving one row per CDR3 protein. The sample yields tens of thousands of distinct CDR3 sequences, roughly 21% seen once. Sample: naive CD8+ T cells from blood, with Jurkat cell RNA spiked in. Specified subset: FACS-sorted CD8+CD4-CCR7+CD45RA+ naive T cells. The receptors derive from a human donor in good health. Some libraries in this study had Jurkat cell RNA spiked in.

The chain combines TRBV21-1 with TRBJ2-1. TRBV21-1 is flagged as a pseudogene. This CDR3 is built from 20 residues. CDR3 DNA: TGTGCCAGCAGCAAAGCGCTGGCGGCCAGACTAGGTAGGTCCTACAATGAGCAGTTCTTC. It encodes CASSKALAARLGRSYNEQFF.

This clonotype was detected a few times. This chain uses TRBV11-3 with TRBJ2-2, with a tentative D call TRBD1 (6 bases). This CDR3 is built from 15 residues. Trimming removed 5 bases at V and 0 bases at J, with 10 bases between. From germline, CDR1 is SGHNT and CDR2 YENEEA. In DNA form, the CDR3 reads TGTGCCAGCAGCCGCGAGGGGGCGAACACCGGGGAGCTGTTTTTT. This codes for CASSREGANTGELFF.

About this clonotype: It may be a read error: a sequence one base away is much more abundant. This sequence joins TRBV5-6 and TRBJ2-5, with D possibly matching TRBD2 (5 bases). V shed 7 bases and J shed 4 bases, with 14 bases lying between them. CDR3 length: 13 residues. CDR1 is SGHDT and CDR2 is YYEEEE in the germline V gene. The CDR3 region is CASGGTSSETQYF. The CDR3 DNA reads as TGTGCCAGCGGCGGAACTAGTTCAGAGACCCAGTACTTC.

This clonotype was observed many times. This chain uses TRBV5-5 with TRBJ2-7, with 11 bases that match TRBD1. The CDR3 sequence is 16 residues long. In germline, CDR1 is SGHKS, CDR2 YYEKEE (reference sequence). V lost 4 bases, J lost 6 bases, and 12 bases stayed unmatched. The CDR3 DNA sequence: TGTGCCAGCAGCCCGGACAGGGGGCCGCTAGTGGGCGAGCAGTACTTC. This encodes CASSPDRGPLVGEQYF.

This clonotype was seen at least ten times. J is TRBJ2-4 and V is TRBV30, with D unclear. V lost 7 bases to trimming and J lost 2 bases, with 18 bases between them. CDR1 is GTSNPN and CDR2 is SVGIG in the germline V gene (reference sequence). This CDR3 is built from 15 residues. CDR3 in DNA: TGTGCCTTTGAACCCCTTACCTTGACCAAAAACATTCAGTACTTC. Translating gives CAFEPLTLTKNIQYF.

The chain employs TRBV29-1 and TRBJ2-2, with TRBD2 matching 7 bases. This CDR3 comprises 15 residues. Germline loops: CDR1 SQVTM, CDR2 ANQGSEA. The V and J ends lost 6 bases and 5 bases, in that order; junction bases with no gene match: 12. The CDR3 DNA reads as TGCAGCGTGTCCGGGGGGATTTTGGGGACCGGGGAGCTGTTTTTT. Translated: CSVSGGILGTGELFF.

This clonotype was seen a few times. A much larger clone differs by one base, so this may be a read error. This is likely a read error, given that the CDR3 carries no conserved phenylalanine or tryptophan at its end. Because the CDR3's place on the DNA is in doubt, the DNA is left out and the CDR3 is given as listed by TCRdb. This rearrangement joins TRBV6-5 to TRBJ2-3; TRBD1 is taken as the D call from the table, unchecked against the DNA. The CDR3 region is 13 residues in length, termini included. Germline V CDR1 and CDR2: MNHEY, SVGAGI. CDR3: CASSYRNRVSLYS.

Details on this clonotype: Possible read error: a much larger clone is one base away. The chain recombines TRBV6-5 with TRBJ2-3; tentatively, D is TRBD1 or TRBD2 (5 bases each). Germline lookup yields CDR1 MNHEY and CDR2 SVGAGI. CDR3 size: 16 residues. This CDR3 is CASSYSMLGSTGTQYF. CDR3 in DNA: TGTGCCAGCAGTTACTCGATGTTAGGGAGCACAGGTACGCAGTATTTT.

This clonotype has at least ten counts. The chain joins TRBV14 to TRBJ2-3, with TRBD2 matching over 8 bases. The CDR3 is 16 residues long. Losses at the gene ends were 0 bases for V and 1 base for J; bases not matched to a gene: 3. Germline-derived CDR1 and CDR2 are SGHDN and FVKESK. This CDR3 is CASSQDLAGRTDTQYF. DNA for the CDR3: TGTGCCAGCAGCCAAGATCTAGCGGGCCGCACAGATACGCAGTATTTT. Drawing the rest from reference TRBV14 and TRBJ2-3, the complete variable domain is EAGVTQFPSHSVIEKGQTVTLRCDPISGHDNLYWYRRVMGKEIKFLLHFVKESKQDESGMPNNRFLAERTGGTYSTLKVQPAELEDSGVYFCASSQDLAGRTDTQYFGPGTRLTVL.

This clonotype was seen ten or more times. The chain combines TRBV11-2 with TRBJ2-3, with no clear D. This CDR3 has 14 residues. V was pared by 1 base and J by 6 bases, with 11 bases between. The V gene's germline CDR1 is SGHAT and CDR2 FQNNGV. The CDR3 region is CASSLAVVSDTQYF. CDR3 sequence (DNA): TGTGCCAGCAGCTTAGCCGTGGTGTCTGATACGCAGTATTTT. Looking up the rest from reference TRBV11-2 and TRBJ2-3 gives the full variable domain: EAGVAQSPRYKIIEKRQSVAFWCNPISGHATLYWYQQILGQGPKLLIQFQNNGVVDDSQLPKDRFSAERLKGVDSTLKIQPAKLEDSAVYLCASSLAVVSDTQYFGPGTRLTVL.

V is TRBV6-5 and J is TRBJ1-2; TRBD1 is a possible D gene (5 bases). The V end was cut by 4 bases, the J end by 5 bases, with 5 bases between. From germline, CDR1 is MNHEY and CDR2 SVGAGI. CDR3 length: 11 amino acids. The CDR3 sequence is CASSSGYGYTF. For the CDR3, the DNA is TGTGCCAGCAGTTCAGGGTATGGCTACACCTTC.

This clonotype was detected a few times. The chain joins TRBV29-1 to TRBJ2-7; D is undetermined. The CDR3 loop spans 12 amino acids. Between the trimmed V and J ends, which lost 7 bases and 1 base, there was a span of 11 bases. The germline CDR1 and CDR2 sequences are SQVTM and ANQGSEA. CDR3 residues: CSAITGSYEQYF. Here the CDR3 DNA reads TGCAGCGCCATAACCGGATCCTACGAGCAGTACTTC.

Ten or more counts support this clonotype. The chain uses TRBV30 and TRBJ2-2, with D maybe TRBD2 (5 bases). Germline loops: CDR1 GTSNPN, CDR2 SVGIG (reference sequence). Deletions cut 4 bases from V and 7 bases from J, with 13 bases between. The CDR3 extends over 13 amino acids. The CDR3: CAWIGVISGELFF. The CDR3, as DNA: TGTGCCTGGATCGGGGTCATCAGCGGGGAGCTGTTTTTT.

In its sample, this clonotype was seen a few times. The genes are TRBV3-1 and TRBJ2-7, with 9 bases identical to TRBD1. V gave up 3 bases and J gave up 2 bases; unmatched junction bases: 5. This CDR3 is 15 amino acids long. Looked up from germline, CDR1 is LGHDT and CDR2 is YNNKEL (reference sequence). The DNA for the CDR3 is TGTGCCAGCAGCCAGGCGGGACAGGGTCCCTACGAGCAGTACTTC. Protein sequence: CASSQAGQGPYEQYF.

This clonotype showed up many times. V and J are TRBV12-3 or TRBV12-4 and TRBJ2-4; 7 nucleotides match TRBD1. V gave up 4 bases and J gave up 2 bases; unmatched junction bases: 5. CDR3 length: 15 amino acids. For the CDR3, the DNA is TGTGCCAGCAGTTCCACAGGGGCAACCAAAAACATTCAGTACTTC. It specifies CASSSTGATKNIQYF.